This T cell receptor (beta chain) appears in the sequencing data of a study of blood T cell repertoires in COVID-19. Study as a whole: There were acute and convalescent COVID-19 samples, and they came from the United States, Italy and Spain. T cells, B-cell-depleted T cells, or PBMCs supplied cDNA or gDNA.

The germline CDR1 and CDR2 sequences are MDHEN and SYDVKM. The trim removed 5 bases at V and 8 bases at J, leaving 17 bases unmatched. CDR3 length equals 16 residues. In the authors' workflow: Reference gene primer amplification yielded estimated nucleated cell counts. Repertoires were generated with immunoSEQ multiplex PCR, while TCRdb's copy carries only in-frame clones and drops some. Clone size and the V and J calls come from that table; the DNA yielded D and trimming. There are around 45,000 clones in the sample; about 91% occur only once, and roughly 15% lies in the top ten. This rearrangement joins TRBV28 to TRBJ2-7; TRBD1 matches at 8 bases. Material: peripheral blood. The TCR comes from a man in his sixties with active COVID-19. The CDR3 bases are TGTGCCAGCAGTGCTAGGGGACAGGCCGTACGAATCCAGCAGTACTTC. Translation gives CASSARGQAVRIQQYF.